What follows describes a single TCR beta chain. Its antigen is still unknown. No qualities accompany the bases; no much larger clone lies one base away. These data are taken from a study of CD8 T cells in ankylosing spondylitis (TCRdb year 2017). With respect to the entire study: To find TCR variants linked to disease, the study profiled T cell receptor beta repertoires in ankylosing spondylitis patients and healthy donors. The full study cohort was made up of approximately 24 ankylosing spondylitis patients and roughly 100 healthy donors. Peripheral blood was sampled, and synovial fluid was additionally collected from ankylosing spondylitis patients.

The CDR3, from cysteine to phenylalanine, totals 15 residues. Only the CDR3 region is kept as DNA, spanning 45 bases read in frame from base 1. Reading the germline V gene gives CDR1 SGHRS and CDR2 YFSETQ. A distance of 7 bases separates the germline ends of V and J, which lose 0 bases and 0 bases respectively. What the work shows at the level of the full study, not this receptor alone: The disease-linked clones were reported as significantly enriched in matched synovial fluid samples from ankylosing spondylitis patients. A TCR beta motif of several highly homologous amino acid variants appeared characteristic of blood from ankylosing spondylitis patients. Some TCR beta motif variants had previously been reported in synovial fluid and blood of reactive arthritis patients, which suggested common disease-initiation mechanisms. The disease-linked clones showed a CD8+ phenotype and occurred at relatively low frequencies in peripheral blood.

Sequencing relied on an Illumina HiSeq 2500. Quantitative 5'-RACE with molecular barcodes was used to prepare TCR beta libraries. Per the source publication's procedure: A new computational method, built on a probabilistic model of VDJ rearrangement, was used to identify disease-linked TCR variants. The raw public reads went through TCRdb reprocessing: fastp at Q25, MiXCR clone calling, in-frame beta chains kept. Each CDR3 protein gets just one entry, which takes the most common genes and DNA from the rows behind it. Clone size and V and J calls follow TCRdb, not the original study. The sample profile shows about 220,000 distinct CDR3 sequences; about 11% of them were found once. Less than 25% of the sample rests with the top ten.

The sample comprised blood, either unsorted or a sorted T cell fraction (not recorded which). The sequence came from a male donor with ankylosing spondylitis or in good health (not recorded which). Recombination linked TRBV5-1 to TRBJ1-5, and perhaps TRBD1 as D gene, on 5 matching bases. The nucleotide sequence is TGCGCCAGCAGCTTGGACGGACATAGCAATCAGCCCCAGCATTTT. It translates as CASSLDGHSNQPQHF. Reference TRBV5-1 and TRBJ1-5 proteins supply the regions before and after the CDR3; the full variable domain is: KAGVTQTPRYLIKTRGQQVTLSCSPISGHRSVSWYQQTPGQGLQFLFEYFSETQRNKGNFPGRFSGRQFSNSRSEMNVSTLELGDSALYLCASSLDGHSNQPQHFGDGTRLSIL.